This T cell receptor beta chain comes out of a study of blood T cell repertoires in COVID-19. Study in general: The United States, Italy and Spain provided the acute and convalescent COVID-19 samples. Sources were T cells, B-cell-depleted T cells, or PBMCs; the material itself was cDNA or gDNA.

Original methodology: How many nucleated cells were present was estimated from reference gene primer amplification. Method: immunoSEQ multiplex PCR; TCRdb's copy keeps in-frame clones and lacks some. V, J and clone size were drawn from that table, and D and trimming were deduced from the DNA. The sample comprises approximately 220,000 clones, about 88% of which are singletons, and 0.72% rests with the top ten. From germline, CDR1 is LNHDA and CDR2 SQIVND (reference sequence). Trimming pared 5 bases from V and 5 bases from J, leaving 6 bases between. This CDR3 is 12 amino acids long. This sequence was found in a middle-aged man with acute or convalescent COVID-19. Sequencing was performed on peripheral blood. The chain is built from TRBV19 and TRBJ2-2; D gene uncertain. The CDR3, as DNA: TGTGCCAGTAGTTTGAGTACCGGGGAGCTGTTTTTT. Its translation is CASSLSTGELFF.